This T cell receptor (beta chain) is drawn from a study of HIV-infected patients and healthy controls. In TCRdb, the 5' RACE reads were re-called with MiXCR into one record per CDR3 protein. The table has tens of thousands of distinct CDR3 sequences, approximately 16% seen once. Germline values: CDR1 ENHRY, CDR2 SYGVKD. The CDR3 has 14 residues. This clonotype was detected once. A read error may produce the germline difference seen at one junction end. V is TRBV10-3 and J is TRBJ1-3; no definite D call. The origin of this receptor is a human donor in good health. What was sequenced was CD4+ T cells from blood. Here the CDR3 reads CAISISLSGNTTYF. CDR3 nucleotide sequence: TGTGCCATCAGCATATCCCTCTCTGGAAACACCACATATTTT.